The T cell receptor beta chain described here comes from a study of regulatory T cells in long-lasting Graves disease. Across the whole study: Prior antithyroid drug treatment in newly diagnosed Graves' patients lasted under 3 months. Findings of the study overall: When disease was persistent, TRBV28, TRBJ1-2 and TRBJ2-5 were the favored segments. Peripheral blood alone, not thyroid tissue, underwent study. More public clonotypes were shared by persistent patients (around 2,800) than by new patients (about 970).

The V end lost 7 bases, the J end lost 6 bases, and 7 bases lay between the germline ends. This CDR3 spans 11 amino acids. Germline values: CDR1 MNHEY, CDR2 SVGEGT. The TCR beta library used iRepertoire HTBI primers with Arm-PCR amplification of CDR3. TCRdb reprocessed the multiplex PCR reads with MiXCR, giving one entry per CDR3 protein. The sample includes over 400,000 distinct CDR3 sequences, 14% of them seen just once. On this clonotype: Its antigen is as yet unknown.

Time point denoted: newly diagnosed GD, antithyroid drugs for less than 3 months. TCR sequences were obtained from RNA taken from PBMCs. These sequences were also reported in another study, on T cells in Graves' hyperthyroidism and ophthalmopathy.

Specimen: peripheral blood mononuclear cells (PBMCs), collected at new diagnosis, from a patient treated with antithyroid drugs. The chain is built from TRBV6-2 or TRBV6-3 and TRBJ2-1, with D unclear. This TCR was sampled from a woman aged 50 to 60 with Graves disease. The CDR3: CASIGFNEQFF. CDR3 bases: TGTGCCAGCATCGGATTCAATGAGCAGTTCTTC.